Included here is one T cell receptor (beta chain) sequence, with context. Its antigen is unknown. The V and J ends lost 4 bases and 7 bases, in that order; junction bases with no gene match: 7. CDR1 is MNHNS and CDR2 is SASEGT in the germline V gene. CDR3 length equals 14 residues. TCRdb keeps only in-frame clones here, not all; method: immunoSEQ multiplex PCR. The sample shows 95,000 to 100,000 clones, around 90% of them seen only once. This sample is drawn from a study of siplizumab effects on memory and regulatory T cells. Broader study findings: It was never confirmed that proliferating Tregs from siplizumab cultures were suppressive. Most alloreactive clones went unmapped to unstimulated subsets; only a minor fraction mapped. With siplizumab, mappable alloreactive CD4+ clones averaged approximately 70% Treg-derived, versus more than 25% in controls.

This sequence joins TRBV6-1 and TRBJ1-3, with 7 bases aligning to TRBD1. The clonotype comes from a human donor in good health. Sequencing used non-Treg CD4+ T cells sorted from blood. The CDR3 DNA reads TGTGCCAGCAGTGCCGGACAGGTCGCGAACACCATATATTTT. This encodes CASSAGQVANTIYF.